This is a list of T cell receptor beta chains from one sample in a study of T-cell reconstitution after alpha-beta-depleted transplantation in children. TCRdb processed the PCR reads anew with MiXCR; each CDR3 protein has one entry. Of about 640,000 distinct CDR3 sequences listed, 13% are singletons. Sequences were derived from PBMCs, mostly from graft donor cells, sampled 360 days after TCRalphabeta/CD19-depleted stem cell transplant. The receptors come from a male patient between 5 and 17 years old who had a stem cell transplant for acute myeloid leukemia, so the T cells may come from the graft donor. CDR3s include the opening cysteine and the closing phenylalanine or tryptophan. The D gene is left open where the match is weak. Size is stated for part of the rows, as once, few or many counts, or as a class when the clone is expanded.

j_gene: TRBJ1-3; d_gene: TRBD1; len: 17; v_gene: TRBV20-1; abundance: few; CDR3aa: CSASSPRGIFSGNTIYF; CDR3nt: TGCAGTGCTAGTTCTCCCAGGGGGATCTTCTCTGGAAACACCATATATTTT
j_gene: TRBJ2-3; d_gene: TRBD2; len: 17; v_gene: TRBV5-1; abundance: many; CDR3aa: CASSLRLAGVGTDTQYF; CDR3nt: TGCGCCAGCAGCCTTCGCCTAGCGGGAGTGGGCACAGATACGCAGTATTTT
j_gene: TRBJ2-7; d_gene: TRBD1; len: 13; v_gene: TRBV20-1; abundance: few; CDR3aa: CSRGQAYSYEQYF; CDR3nt: TGCAGCCGAGGACAGGCTTACTCCTACGAGCAGTACTTC
j_gene: TRBJ2-1; d_gene: NA; len: 17; v_gene: TRBV7-2; abundance: few; CDR3aa: CASSLAPLGHSYNEQFF; CDR3nt: TGTGCCAGCAGCTTAGCCCCGCTCGGGCATTCCTACAATGAGCAGTTCTTC
j_gene: TRBJ1-4; d_gene: NA; len: 16; v_gene: TRBV6-5; abundance: NA; CDR3aa: CASSYSGRGPDEKLFF; CDR3nt: TGTGCCAGCAGTTACTCGGGACGGGGACCTGATGAAAAACTGTTTTTT
j_gene: TRBJ2-3; d_gene: NA; len: 15; v_gene: TRBV28; abundance: NA; CDR3aa: CASSFRRGSTDTQYF; CDR3nt: TGTGCCAGCAGTTTCCGACGGGGGAGCACAGATACGCAGTATTTT
j_gene: TRBJ2-1; d_gene: NA; len: 11; v_gene: TRBV12-3/TRBV12-4; abundance: many; CDR3aa: CASGYTGEQFF; CDR3nt: TGTGCCAGCGGGTACACGGGCGAGCAGTTCTTC
j_gene: TRBJ2-7; d_gene: TRBD1; len: 16; v_gene: TRBV29-1; abundance: NA; CDR3aa: CSVPGTGFSSSYEQYF; CDR3nt: TGCAGCGTTCCCGGGACAGGGTTTTCCTCGAGCTACGAGCAGTACTTC
j_gene: TRBJ2-5; d_gene: NA; len: 12; v_gene: TRBV18; abundance: NA; CDR3aa: CASSPLPGTQYF; CDR3nt: TGTGCCAGCTCACCACTCCCAGGGACCCAGTACTTC
j_gene: TRBJ1-2; d_gene: NA; len: 19; v_gene: TRBV13; abundance: few; CDR3aa: CASSLSRLSFRIGDYGYTF; CDR3nt: TGTGCCAGCAGCCTAAGCCGGCTTTCCTTCAGGATAGGGGACTATGGCTACACCTTC
j_gene: TRBJ2-3; d_gene: NA; len: 16; v_gene: TRBV24-1; abundance: NA; CDR3aa: CATSDFGRNLTDTQYF; CDR3nt: TGTGCCACCAGTGATTTCGGGCGGAACCTCACAGATACGCAGTATTTT
j_gene: TRBJ2-4; d_gene: TRBD2; len: 15; v_gene: TRBV7-2; abundance: NA; CDR3aa: CASSLPQRDQNIQYF; CDR3nt: TGTGCCAGCAGCTTACCCCAGCGGGACCAAAACATTCAGTACTTC
j_gene: TRBJ2-7; d_gene: NA; len: 13; v_gene: TRBV29-1; abundance: few; CDR3aa: CSVRGLSSYEQYF; CDR3nt: TGCAGCGTTAGGGGTCTGAGCTCCTACGAGCAGTACTTC
j_gene: TRBJ1-2; d_gene: NA; len: 15; v_gene: TRBV7-9; abundance: few; CDR3aa: CASSPSNALPYGYTF; CDR3nt: TGTGCCAGCAGCCCCTCCAATGCCCTACCTTATGGCTACACCTTC
j_gene: TRBJ2-7; d_gene: TRBD2; len: 16; v_gene: TRBV18; abundance: NA; CDR3aa: CASSPLAGAGFDEQYF; CDR3nt: TGTGCCAGCTCACCACTAGCTGGAGCGGGATTTGACGAGCAGTACTTC
j_gene: TRBJ2-5; d_gene: TRBD1; len: 16; v_gene: TRBV6-5; abundance: few; CDR3aa: CASSWGTGPPGETQYF; CDR3nt: TGTGCCAGCAGTTGGGGGACAGGTCCTCCTGGGGAGACCCAGTACTTC
j_gene: TRBJ2-2; d_gene: NA; len: 12; v_gene: TRBV30; abundance: NA; CDR3aa: CAWSGLRGELFF; CDR3nt: TGTGCCTGGAGCGGCTTGCGCGGGGAGCTGTTTTTT
j_gene: TRBJ2-5; d_gene: NA; len: 14; v_gene: TRBV29-1; abundance: many; CDR3aa: CSVTTTGHQETQYF; CDR3nt: TGCAGCGTCACGACCACGGGACATCAAGAGACCCAGTACTTC
j_gene: TRBJ2-1; d_gene: NA; len: 14; v_gene: TRBV5-1; abundance: few; CDR3aa: CASSLLGAYNEQFF; CDR3nt: TGCGCCAGCAGCTTACTAGGCGCTTACAATGAGCAGTTCTTC
j_gene: TRBJ2-1; d_gene: TRBD2; len: 17; v_gene: TRBV3-1; abundance: NA; CDR3aa: CASSQLLISGRYNEQFF; CDR3nt: TGTGCCAGCAGCCAATTGTTGATTAGCGGGAGGTACAATGAGCAGTTCTTC
j_gene: TRBJ2-5; d_gene: NA; len: 13; v_gene: TRBV5-1; abundance: few; CDR3aa: CASGLREQETQYF; CDR3nt: TGCGCCAGCGGCTTACGGGAGCAAGAGACCCAGTACTTC
j_gene: TRBJ2-3; d_gene: NA; len: 21; v_gene: TRBV4-2; abundance: many; CDR3aa: CASSQPGRGREIYGTQDTQYF; CDR3nt: TGTGCCAGCAGCCAGCCGGGCCGCGGGCGGGAGATATACGGGACACAAGATACGCAGTATTTT